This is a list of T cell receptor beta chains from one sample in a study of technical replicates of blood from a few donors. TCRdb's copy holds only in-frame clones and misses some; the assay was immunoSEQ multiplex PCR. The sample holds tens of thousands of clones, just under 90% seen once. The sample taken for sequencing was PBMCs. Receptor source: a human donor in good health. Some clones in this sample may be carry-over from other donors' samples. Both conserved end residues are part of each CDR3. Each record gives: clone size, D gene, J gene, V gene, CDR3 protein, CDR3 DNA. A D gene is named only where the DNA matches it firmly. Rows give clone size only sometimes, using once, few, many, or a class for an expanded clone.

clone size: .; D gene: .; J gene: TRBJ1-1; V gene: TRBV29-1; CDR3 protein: CSASGGGPEAFF; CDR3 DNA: TGCAGCGCCTCAGGCGGGGGACCTGAAGCTTTCTTT
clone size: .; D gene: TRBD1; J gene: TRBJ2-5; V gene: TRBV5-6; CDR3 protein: CASSEQGAQETQYF; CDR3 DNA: TGTGCCAGCAGCGAACAGGGGGCCCAAGAGACCCAGTACTTC
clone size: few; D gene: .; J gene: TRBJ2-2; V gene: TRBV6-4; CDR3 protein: CASSDSQTGELFF; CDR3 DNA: TGTGCCAGCAGTGACTCTCAAACCGGGGAGCTGTTTTTT
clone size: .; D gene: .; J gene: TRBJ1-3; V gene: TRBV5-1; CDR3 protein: CASSFGSGSGNTIYF; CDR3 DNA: TGCGCCAGCAGCTTTGGATCAGGCTCTGGAAACACCATATATTTT
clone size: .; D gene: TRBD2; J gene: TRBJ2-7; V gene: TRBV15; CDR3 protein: CATSVGRTLAGWTYEQYF; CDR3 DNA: TGTGCCACCAGCGTCGGAAGGACCCTAGCGGGGTGGACCTACGAGCAGTACTTC
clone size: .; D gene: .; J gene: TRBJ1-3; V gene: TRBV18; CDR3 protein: CASSPAGGNTIYF; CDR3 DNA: TGTGCCAGCTCACCGGCAGGAGGAAACACCATATATTTT
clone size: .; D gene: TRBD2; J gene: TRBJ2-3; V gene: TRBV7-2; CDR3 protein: CASSPRRGNTDTQYF; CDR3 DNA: TGTGCCAGCAGCCCCAGGCGGGGGAACACAGATACGCAGTATTTT
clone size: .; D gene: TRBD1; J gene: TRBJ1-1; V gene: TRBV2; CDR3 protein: CASKIDRGLAEAFF; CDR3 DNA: TGTGCCAGCAAAATAGACAGGGGGCTCGCTGAAGCTTTCTTT
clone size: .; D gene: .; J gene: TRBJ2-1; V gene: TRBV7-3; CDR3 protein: CASSLPGRNEQFF; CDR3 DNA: TGTGCCAGCAGCTTACCCGGTCGCAATGAGCAGTTCTTC
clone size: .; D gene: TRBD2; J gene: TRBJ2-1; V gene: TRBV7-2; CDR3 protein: CASSLGGTSGSGEQFF; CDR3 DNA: TGTGCCAGCAGTCTAGGGGGGACTAGCGGGAGTGGTGAGCAGTTCTTC
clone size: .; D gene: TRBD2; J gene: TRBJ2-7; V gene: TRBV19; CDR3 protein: CASSATSGGYEQYF; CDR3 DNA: TGTGCCAGTAGTGCCACTAGCGGGGGCTACGAGCAGTACTTC
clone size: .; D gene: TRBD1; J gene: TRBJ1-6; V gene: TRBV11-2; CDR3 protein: CASSIPTGGRSYNSPLHF; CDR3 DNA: TGTGCCAGCAGCATCCCGACAGGGGGAAGATCCTATAATTCACCCCTCCACTTT
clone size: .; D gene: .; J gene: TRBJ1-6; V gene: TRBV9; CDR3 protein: CASSGGLSSYNSPLHF; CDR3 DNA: TGTGCCAGCAGCGGAGGACTGAGCTCCTATAATTCACCCCTCCACTTT
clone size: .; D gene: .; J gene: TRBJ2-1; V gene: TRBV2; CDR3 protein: CASSNRLSGTSGEQFF; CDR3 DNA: TGTGCCAGCAGCAACCGACTAAGCGGGACAAGCGGTGAGCAGTTCTTC
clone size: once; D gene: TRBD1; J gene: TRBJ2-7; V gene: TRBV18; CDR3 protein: CASSLAGTVLEQYF; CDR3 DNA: TGTGCCAGCTCACTTGCCGGGACAGTGCTCGAGCAGTACTTC
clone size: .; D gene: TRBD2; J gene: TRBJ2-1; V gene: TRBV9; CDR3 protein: CASSVGLAGALNNEQFF; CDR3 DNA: TGTGCCAGCAGCGTAGGCCTAGCGGGAGCCCTCAACAATGAGCAGTTCTTC
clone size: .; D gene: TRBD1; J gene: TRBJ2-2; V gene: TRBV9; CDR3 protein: CASSANRDRGRTGELFF; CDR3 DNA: TGTGCCAGCAGCGCCAACCGGGACAGGGGGCGCACCGGGGAGCTGTTTTTT
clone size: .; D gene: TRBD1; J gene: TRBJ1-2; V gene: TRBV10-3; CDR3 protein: CAISPNEGQGDSYGYTF; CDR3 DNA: TGTGCCATCAGTCCCAATGAAGGACAGGGGGATTCCTATGGCTACACCTTC
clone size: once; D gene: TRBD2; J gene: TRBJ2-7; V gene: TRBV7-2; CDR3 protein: CASSSIAGPYEQYF; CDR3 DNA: TGTGCCAGCAGCTCAATAGCGGGACCATACGAGCAGTACTTC
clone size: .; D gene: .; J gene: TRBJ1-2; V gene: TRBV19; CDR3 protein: CASSPRTPGGYTF; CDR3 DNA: TGTGCCAGTAGTCCCCGGACTCCGGGAGGCTACACCTTC
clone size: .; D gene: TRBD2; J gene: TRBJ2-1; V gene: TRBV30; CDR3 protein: CAWSEKSGTSGRLDEQFF; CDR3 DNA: TGTGCCTGGAGTGAAAAATCCGGGACTAGCGGGAGGCTGGATGAGCAGTTCTTC
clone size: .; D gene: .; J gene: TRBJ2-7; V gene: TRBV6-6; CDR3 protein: CASSTVRTDEQYF; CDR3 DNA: TGTGCCAGCAGTACCGTCAGGACAGACGAGCAGTACTTC
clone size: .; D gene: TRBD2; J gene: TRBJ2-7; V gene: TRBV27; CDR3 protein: CASSRSGRGYEQYF; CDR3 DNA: TGTGCCAGCAGTCGGAGCGGGAGAGGCTACGAGCAGTACTTC
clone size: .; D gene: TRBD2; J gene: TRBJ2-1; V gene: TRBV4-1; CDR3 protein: CASSQAPGRAASEQFF; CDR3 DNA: TGCGCCAGCAGCCAAGCACCCGGGAGGGCCGCGAGTGAGCAGTTCTTC
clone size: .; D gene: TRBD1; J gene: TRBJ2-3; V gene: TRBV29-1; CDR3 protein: CSASHGTGGPDTQYF; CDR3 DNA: TGCAGCGCAAGCCACGGGACAGGGGGACCAGATACGCAGTATTTT
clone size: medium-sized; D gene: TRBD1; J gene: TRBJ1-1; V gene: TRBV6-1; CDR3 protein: CASSGTGGYTEAFF; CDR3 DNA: TGTGCCAGCAGTGGGACAGGGGGCTACACTGAAGCTTTCTTT
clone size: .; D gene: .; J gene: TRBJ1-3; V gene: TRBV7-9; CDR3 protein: CASSILTVGRSSGNTIYF; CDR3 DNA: TGTGCCAGCAGCATCCTAACAGTCGGGAGAAGCTCTGGAAACACCATATATTTT
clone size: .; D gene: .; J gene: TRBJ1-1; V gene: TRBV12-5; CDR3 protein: CASGLPPMTTGFF; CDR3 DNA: TGTGCTAGTGGTTTGCCACCCATGACTACGGGTTTCTTT
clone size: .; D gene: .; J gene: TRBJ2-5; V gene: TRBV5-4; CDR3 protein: CASSPTWGHRETQYF; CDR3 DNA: TGTGCCAGCAGCCCGACGTGGGGACATCGGGAGACCCAGTACTTC
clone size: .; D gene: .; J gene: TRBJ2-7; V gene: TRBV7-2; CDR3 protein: CASSLSVYEQYF; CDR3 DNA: TGTGCCAGCAGCCTCAGTGTCTACGAGCAGTACTTC
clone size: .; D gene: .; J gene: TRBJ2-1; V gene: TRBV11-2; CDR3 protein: CASSLEGQNYNEQFF; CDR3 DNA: TGTGCCAGCAGCTTAGAAGGACAAAACTACAATGAGCAGTTCTTC
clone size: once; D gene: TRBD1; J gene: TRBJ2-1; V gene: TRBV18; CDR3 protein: CASSPPGGNYNEQFF; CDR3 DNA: TGTGCCAGCTCACCACCAGGGGGCAACTACAATGAGCAGTTCTTC
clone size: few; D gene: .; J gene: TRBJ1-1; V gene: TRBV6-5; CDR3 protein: CASSYSAGFKRGEAFF; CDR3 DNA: TGTGCCAGCAGTTACTCGGCCGGTTTTAAACGGGGTGAAGCTTTCTTT
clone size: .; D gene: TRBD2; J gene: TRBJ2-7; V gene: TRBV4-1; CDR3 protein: CASSHLMTSGYEQYF; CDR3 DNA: TGCGCCAGCAGCCATCTCATGACTAGCGGCTACGAGCAGTACTTC
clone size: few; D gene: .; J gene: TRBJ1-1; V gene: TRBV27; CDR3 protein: CAKPPGGQGLEVVNTEAFF; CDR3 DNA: TGTGCCAAACCCCCCGGCGGACAAGGCCTAGAGGTTGTGAACACTGAAGCTTTCTTT
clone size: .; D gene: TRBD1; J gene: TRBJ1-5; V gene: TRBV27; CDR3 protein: CASSPRPGGDQPQHF; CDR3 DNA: TGTGCCAGCAGTCCCCGACCAGGGGGAGATCAGCCCCAGCATTTT
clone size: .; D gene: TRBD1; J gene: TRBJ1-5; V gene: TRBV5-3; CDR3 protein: CARSSGGGGNQPQHF; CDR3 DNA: TGTGCCAGAAGCTCAGGGGGAGGAGGCAATCAGCCCCAGCATTTT
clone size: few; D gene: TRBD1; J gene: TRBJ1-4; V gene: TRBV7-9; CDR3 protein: CASSLANRQGHEKLFF; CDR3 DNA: TGTGCCAGCAGCTTAGCCAATAGACAGGGCCATGAAAAACTGTTTTTT
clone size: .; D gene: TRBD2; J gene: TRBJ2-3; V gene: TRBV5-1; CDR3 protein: CASSLGTSGTDTQYF; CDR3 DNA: TGCGCCAGCAGCTTAGGGACTAGCGGGACAGATACGCAGTATTTT
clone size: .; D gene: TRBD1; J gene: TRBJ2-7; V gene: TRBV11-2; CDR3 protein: CASSRSGTGAYEQYF; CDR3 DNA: TGTGCCAGCAGCAGATCCGGGACAGGGGCCTACGAGCAGTACTTC
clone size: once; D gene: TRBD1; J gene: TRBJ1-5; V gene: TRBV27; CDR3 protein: CASSLGQTNQPQHF; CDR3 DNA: TGTGCCAGCAGTTTGGGACAGACTAATCAGCCCCAGCATTTT
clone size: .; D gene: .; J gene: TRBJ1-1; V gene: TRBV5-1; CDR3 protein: CATQAGGGNTEAFF; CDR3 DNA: TGCGCCACACAAGCCGGAGGCGGGAACACTGAAGCTTTCTTT